The source of this T cell receptor beta chain is a study of patients and donors after allogeneic stem cell transplantation. TCRdb processed the RT-PCR reads anew with MiXCR; each CDR3 protein has one entry. The table lists some 150,000 distinct CDR3 sequences, approximately 35% of them singletons. The CDR3 length is 14 residues. The germline V gene has CDR1 ENHRY and CDR2 SYGVKD. With 8 bases removed from V and 6 bases from J, the gap between germline ends came to 14 bases. The chain combines TRBV10-3 with TRBJ1-6; D is unclear. The receptor was isolated from a human donor who was either an allogeneic HSCT recipient or a stem cell or donor lymphocyte infusion donor (not recorded which). It is not recorded whose cells these are; they may come from a transplant donor. The material sequenced was blood, either unsorted or a sorted T cell fraction (not recorded which). The DNA for the CDR3 is TGTGCCATCGGAGCTGATCTGATTAATTCACCCCTCCACTTT. Translation: CAIGADLINSPLHF.